Listed below are T cell receptor beta chains from one sample, sequenced in a study of shared clonotypes between healthy human individuals. Measured with immunoSEQ multiplex PCR; TCRdb has only the in-frame clones, and not every one. The table shows roughly 2.1 million clones, with about 92% occurring only once. Sequencing input: naive CD8+ T cells from PBMCs. The source is a man aged 18 to 29 in good health. Some clones in this sample may be carry-over from other donors' samples. The CDR3 runs from the conserved cysteine through the conserved F or W. D genes are given only for firm matches. A clone size is listed for some rows: how often the clone was seen (once, few, many), or a class if it is expanded.

d_gene,j_gene,abundance,v_gene,CDR3aa,CDR3nt
NA,TRBJ2-1,NA,TRBV7-9,CASSPTYNEQFF,TGTGCCAGCAGCCCGACCTACAATGAGCAGTTCTTC
NA,TRBJ2-3,NA,TRBV7-2,CASSLVAITDTQYF,TGTGCCAGCAGCTTAGTGGCGATCACAGATACGCAGTATTTT
NA,TRBJ1-5,NA,TRBV12-5,CASGLAGLGQPQHF,TGTGCTAGTGGTTTGGCGGGGTTGGGGCAGCCCCAGCATTTT
NA,TRBJ2-3,NA,TRBV5-6,CASSPIRQISTDTQYF,TGTGCCAGCAGCCCCATCAGACAGATTAGCACAGATACGCAGTATTTT
NA,TRBJ2-6,NA,TRBV30,CAWSVIGHSGANVLTF,TGTGCCTGGAGTGTAATAGGGCATTCTGGGGCCAACGTCCTGACTTTC
NA,TRBJ1-2,NA,TRBV4-1,CASSQETGTILYGYTF,TGCGCCAGCAGCCAAGAAACTGGGACAATCCTCTATGGCTACACCTTC
TRBD1,TRBJ2-7,NA,TRBV7-6,CASRLDRGLGEQYF,TGTGCCAGCAGATTAGACAGGGGGCTCGGCGAGCAGTACTTC
TRBD2,TRBJ2-3,NA,TRBV28,CASSTPRLAASTDTQYF,TGTGCCAGCAGCACCCCAAGGCTAGCGGCTAGCACAGATACGCAGTATTTT
TRBD1,TRBJ2-3,NA,TRBV27,CASRWTGWGTQYF,TGTGCCAGCAGGTGGACAGGGTGGGGTACGCAGTATTTT
NA,TRBJ2-7,NA,TRBV18,CASSPPGRYAPYDEQYF,TGTGCCAGCTCACCACCGGGTCGATATGCGCCCTATGACGAGCAGTACTTC
NA,TRBJ2-7,NA,TRBV28,CASSFGRGSYEQYF,TGTGCCAGCAGTTTTGGCAGGGGATCCTACGAGCAGTACTTC
TRBD2,TRBJ2-1,NA,TRBV6-1,CASSQLAGDNEQFF,TGTGCCAGCAGCCAACTAGCGGGGGACAATGAGCAGTTCTTC
NA,TRBJ2-3,NA,TRBV28,CASSLSGVPVTQYF,TGTGCCAGCAGTTTGTCGGGAGTACCGGTTACGCAGTATTTT
NA,TRBJ1-1,NA,TRBV11-2,CASSLRTAMNTEAFF,TGTGCCAGCAGCTTACGGACAGCTATGAACACTGAAGCTTTCTTT
TRBD1,TRBJ1-1,few,TRBV10-1,CASSESLWGTASNTEAFF,TGCGCCAGCAGTGAGTCGCTGTGGGGGACAGCTTCTAACACTGAAGCTTTCTTT
NA,TRBJ2-7,NA,TRBV19,CASSLGGGYEQYF,TGTGCCAGTAGTCTGGGAGGGGGCTACGAGCAGTACTTC
NA,TRBJ2-5,NA,TRBV28,CASTIEGGETQYF,TGTGCCAGCACCATAGAAGGAGGAGAGACCCAGTACTTC
NA,TRBJ1-4,NA,TRBV28,CASRVMDGEKLFF,TGTGCCAGCAGGGTTATGGATGGGGAAAAACTGTTTTTT
NA,TRBJ2-3,NA,TRBV11-2,CASSHDLVETTDTQYF,TGTGCCAGCAGCCACGATTTGGTGGAGACCACAGATACGCAGTATTTT
NA,TRBJ2-1,NA,TRBV10-3,CAISLDPDSYNEQFF,TGTGCCATCAGTTTGGACCCGGACTCCTACAATGAGCAGTTCTTC
NA,TRBJ1-2,NA,TRBV5-1,CASSAGDGYTF,TGCGCCAGCAGCGCCGGGGACGGCTACACCTTC
NA,TRBJ1-2,NA,TRBV21-1,CASRKDRRHYGYTF,TGTGCCAGCAGAAAGGACAGGAGACACTATGGCTACACCTTC
NA,TRBJ2-2,NA,TRBV5-6,CASSGGSGELFF,TGTGCCAGCAGCGGAGGGTCCGGGGAGCTGTTTTTT
NA,TRBJ2-1,NA,TRBV27,CASSFPSGNEQFF,TGTGCCAGCAGTTTCCCGTCGGGGAATGAGCAGTTCTTC
NA,TRBJ2-2,NA,TRBV10-3,CAISESRNTGELFF,TGTGCCATCAGTGAGTCGCGAAACACCGGGGAGCTGTTTTTT
NA,TRBJ2-7,once,TRBV5-6,CASEGGIYEQYF,TGTGCCAGCGAGGGGGGCATCTACGAGCAGTACTTC
NA,TRBJ2-7,NA,TRBV5-1,CASSPLTIGYEQYF,TGCGCCAGCAGCCCGTTAACAATTGGGTACGAGCAGTACTTC
TRBD1,TRBJ2-7,once,TRBV28,CASSSYTGTGTPYEQYF,TGTGCCAGCAGTTCCTACACCGGGACAGGGACCCCCTACGAGCAGTACTTC
NA,TRBJ1-2,NA,TRBV6-1,CASSADGHGPLIYGYTF,TGTGCCAGCAGTGCAGATGGACACGGCCCATTAATCTATGGCTACACCTTC
TRBD2,TRBJ2-1,NA,TRBV19,CASSKPGLAADYNEQFF,TGTGCCAGTAGCAAACCCGGACTAGCGGCAGACTACAATGAGCAGTTCTTC
TRBD2,TRBJ2-3,NA,TRBV4-3,CASSQVASGRVVGTDTQYF,TGCGCCAGCAGCCAAGTAGCTAGCGGGAGGGTGGTGGGCACAGATACGCAGTATTTT
NA,TRBJ1-2,NA,TRBV29-1,CSDGTPVYTF,TGCAGCGACGGGACGCCTGTCTACACCTTC
NA,TRBJ1-2,NA,TRBV10-3,CAIRRGGSNYGYTF,TGTGCCATCAGGAGAGGGGGTTCTAACTATGGCTACACCTTC
TRBD2,TRBJ2-1,once,TRBV13,CASSARTSVPYNEQFF,TGTGCCAGCAGCGCTAGAACTAGCGTTCCCTACAATGAGCAGTTCTTC
TRBD1,TRBJ1-6,NA,TRBV6-5,CASSQGQGGSPLHF,TGTGCCAGCAGCCAGGGACAGGGTGGTTCACCCCTCCACTTT
NA,TRBJ1-5,NA,TRBV5-1,CASSLAGFNQPQHF,TGCGCCAGCAGCTTGGCTGGGTTCAATCAGCCCCAGCATTTT
NA,TRBJ1-1,NA,TRBV6-5,CASSYSGGRGTEAFF,TGTGCCAGCAGTTACTCAGGGGGGCGCGGCACTGAAGCTTTCTTT
TRBD2,TRBJ2-1,NA,TRBV15,CATSRDTPTSGRGNEQFF,TGTGCCACCAGCAGAGATACCCCCACTAGCGGGAGGGGCAATGAGCAGTTCTTC
TRBD1,TRBJ1-3,NA,TRBV6-5,CASCPRQGGWNTIYF,TGTGCCAGCTGCCCCCGGCAGGGGGGCTGGAACACCATATATTTT
NA,TRBJ1-5,NA,TRBV2,CASGDLTENQPQHF,TGTGCCAGCGGAGATTTGACGGAAAATCAGCCCCAGCATTTT
TRBD1,TRBJ2-7,NA,TRBV7-8,CASSLFGPGQGSYEQYF,TGTGCCAGCAGCTTATTCGGTCCGGGACAGGGGTCCTACGAGCAGTACTTC
NA,TRBJ1-4,NA,TRBV6-1,CASSDYSPAEKLFF,TGTGCCAGCAGTGATTACAGCCCCGCTGAAAAACTGTTTTTT
TRBD1,TRBJ1-4,NA,TRBV7-9,CASSSRTGINEKLFF,TGTGCCAGCAGCTCCCGGACAGGAATTAATGAAAAACTGTTTTTT
TRBD1,TRBJ1-5,NA,TRBV27,CASSFGTGLNQPQHF,TGTGCCAGCAGTTTCGGGACAGGGTTAAATCAGCCCCAGCATTTT
TRBD1,TRBJ2-5,NA,TRBV25-1,CASSVRDRGHETQYF,TGTGCCAGCAGTGTACGGGACAGGGGGCACGAGACCCAGTACTTC
NA,TRBJ2-3,NA,TRBV7-9,CASSLAGQLRASAYF,TGTGCCAGCAGCTTAGCGGGCCAGCTTAGGGCCTCGGCGTATTTT
TRBD1,TRBJ1-2,once,TRBV19,CASRSRDSLNYGYTF,TGTGCCAGTAGAAGTCGGGACAGTCTAAACTATGGCTACACCTTC
TRBD2,TRBJ2-1,once,TRBV4-3,CASSQGLAGRNEQFF,TGCGCCAGCAGCCAGGGACTAGCGGGTAGGAATGAGCAGTTCTTC
NA,TRBJ1-3,NA,TRBV6-5,CASSYSRQVSGNTIYF,TGTGCCAGCAGTTACTCGAGACAGGTCTCTGGAAACACCATATATTTT
NA,TRBJ2-1,once,TRBV2,CASSSFDSTNEQFF,TGTGCCAGCAGTTCATTTGACTCGACCAATGAGCAGTTCTTC
TRBD2,TRBJ2-5,NA,TRBV19,CASSPRTSGQETQYF,TGTGCCAGTAGTCCGCGGACTAGCGGACAAGAGACCCAGTACTTC
NA,TRBJ2-7,NA,TRBV27,CASSLSMGTGDYEQYF,TGTGCCAGCAGTTTATCGATGGGTACGGGGGACTACGAGCAGTACTTC
TRBD1,TRBJ1-5,few,TRBV27,CASRVGTGIQPQHF,TGTGCCAGCAGGGTAGGGACAGGGATACAGCCCCAGCATTTT
NA,TRBJ1-3,NA,TRBV7-6,CASSLVWGLSSGNTIYF,TGTGCCAGCAGTTTGGTATGGGGGCTCAGCTCTGGAAACACCATATATTTT
NA,TRBJ1-2,NA,TRBV25-1,CASSEGQSRYTF,TGTGCCAGCAGTGAAGGACAGTCCCGCTACACCTTC
NA,TRBJ2-1,NA,TRBV10-3,CAISDRQGVYNEQFF,TGTGCCATCAGTGATAGGCAGGGAGTTTACAATGAGCAGTTCTTC
TRBD1,TRBJ1-1,NA,TRBV7-2,CASSKGQGVDTEAFF,TGTGCCAGCAGCAAGGGACAGGGGGTGGACACTGAAGCTTTCTTT